This TCR beta chain was observed in a study of T cell changes during pregnancy in multiple sclerosis. After removal of 4 bases from V and 1 base from J, the junction contained 4 bases not matched to a gene. The CDR3 runs to 15 residues. Per the germline V gene, CDR1 is SGHRS and CDR2 is YFSETQ. TCRdb keeps only in-frame clones here, not all; method: immunoSEQ multiplex PCR. The table lists roughly 80,000 clones, about 90% of them singletons. The source is a female donor with multiple sclerosis, enrolled in a pregnancy study. The rearrangement links TRBV5-1 to TRBJ2-1; the match to TRBD2 covers 8 bases. Specimen: peripheral blood, collected before pregnancy. This CDR3 reads CASSPGGGSYNEQFF. The CDR3, as DNA: TGCGCCAGCAGCCCCGGCGGGGGGTCCTACAATGAGCAGTTCTTC.